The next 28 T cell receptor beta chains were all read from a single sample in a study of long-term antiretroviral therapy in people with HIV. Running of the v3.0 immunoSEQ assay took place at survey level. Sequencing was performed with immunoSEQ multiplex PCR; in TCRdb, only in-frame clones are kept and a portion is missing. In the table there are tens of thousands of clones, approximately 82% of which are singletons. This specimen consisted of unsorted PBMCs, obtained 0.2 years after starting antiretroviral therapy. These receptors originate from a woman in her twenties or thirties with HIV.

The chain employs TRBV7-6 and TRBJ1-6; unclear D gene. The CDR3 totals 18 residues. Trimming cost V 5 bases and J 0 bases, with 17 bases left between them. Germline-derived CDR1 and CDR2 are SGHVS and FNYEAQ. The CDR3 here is CASSHERLTSSYNSPLHF. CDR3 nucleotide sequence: TGTGCCAGCAGCCACGAACGTCTGACGAGCTCCTATAATTCACCCCTCCACTTT.

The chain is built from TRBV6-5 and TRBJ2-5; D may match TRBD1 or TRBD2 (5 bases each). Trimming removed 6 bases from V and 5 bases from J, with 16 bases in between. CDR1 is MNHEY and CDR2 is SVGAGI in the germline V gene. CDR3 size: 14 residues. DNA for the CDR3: TGTGCCAGCAGCTCAGGGACGGTTCCTGAGACCCAGTACTTC. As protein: CASSSGTVPETQYF.

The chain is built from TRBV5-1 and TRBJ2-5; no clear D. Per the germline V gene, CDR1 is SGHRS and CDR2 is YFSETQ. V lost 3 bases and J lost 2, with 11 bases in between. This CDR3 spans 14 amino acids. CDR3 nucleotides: TGCGCCAGCAGCTCGGACGGTTTACAAGAGACCCAGTACTTC. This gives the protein CASSSDGLQETQYF.

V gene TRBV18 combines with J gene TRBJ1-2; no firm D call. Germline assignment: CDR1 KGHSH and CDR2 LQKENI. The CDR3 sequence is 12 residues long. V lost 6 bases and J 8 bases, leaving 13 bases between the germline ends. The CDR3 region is CASSSVGSGYTF. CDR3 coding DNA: TGTGCCAGCTCGTCTGTGGGGAGCGGCTACACCTTC.

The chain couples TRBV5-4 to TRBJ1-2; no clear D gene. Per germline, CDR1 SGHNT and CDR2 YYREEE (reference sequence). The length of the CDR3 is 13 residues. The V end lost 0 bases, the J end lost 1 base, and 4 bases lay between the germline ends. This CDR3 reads CASSLDSNYGYTF. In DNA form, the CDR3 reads TGTGCCAGCAGCTTGGACAGTAACTATGGCTACACCTTC. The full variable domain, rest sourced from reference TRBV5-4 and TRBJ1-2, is ETGVTQSPTHLIKTRGQQVTLRCSSQSGHNTVSWYQQALGQGPQFIFQYYREEENGRGNFPPRFSGLQFPNYSSELNVNALELDDSALYLCASSLDSNYGYTFGSGTRLTVV.

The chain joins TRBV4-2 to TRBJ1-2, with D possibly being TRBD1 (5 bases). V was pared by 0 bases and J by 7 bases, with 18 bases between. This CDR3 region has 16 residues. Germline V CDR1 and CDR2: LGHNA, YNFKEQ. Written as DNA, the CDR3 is TGTGCCAGCAGCCAAGATCCAGGGAATCTGGCCTCTGGCTACACCTTC. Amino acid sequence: CASSQDPGNLASGYTF.

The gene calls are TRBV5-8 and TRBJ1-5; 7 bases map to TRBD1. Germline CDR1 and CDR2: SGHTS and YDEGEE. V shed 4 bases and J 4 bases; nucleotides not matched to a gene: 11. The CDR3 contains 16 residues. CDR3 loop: CASSLGQVRKNQPQHF. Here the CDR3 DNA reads TGTGCCAGCAGCCTTGGACAGGTTCGGAAAAATCAGCCCCAGCATTTT.

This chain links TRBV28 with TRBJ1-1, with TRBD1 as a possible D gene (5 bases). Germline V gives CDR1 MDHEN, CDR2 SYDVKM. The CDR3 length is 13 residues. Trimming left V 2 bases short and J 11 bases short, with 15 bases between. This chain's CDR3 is CASSLIGGAGAFF. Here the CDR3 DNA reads TGTGCCAGCAGTTTAATTGGTGGGGCTGGGGCTTTCTTT.

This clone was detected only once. CDR3: CASSYSPARQETQYF. CDR3 coding DNA: TGTGCCAGCAGTTACTCGCCTGCCAGACAAGAGACCCAGTACTTC. V and J are TRBV6-5 and TRBJ2-5; no clear D. CDR1 and CDR2 from the germline V gene are MNHEY and SVGAGI. This CDR3 contains 15 residues. The V end lost 0 bases, the J end lost 2 bases, and 10 bases lay between the germline ends.

The CDR3 coding sequence is TGTGCCTGGAGTTGGAGTCGTGGGACTGAAGCTTTCTTT. Translation gives CAWSWSRGTEAFF. The V call is TRBV30, the J call TRBJ1-1; D gene unclear. Trimming shortened V by 2 bases and J by 5 bases, and 12 bases separated the two germline ends. The CDR3 sequence is 13 residues long. The V gene's germline CDR1 is GTSNPN and CDR2 SVGIG (reference sequence).

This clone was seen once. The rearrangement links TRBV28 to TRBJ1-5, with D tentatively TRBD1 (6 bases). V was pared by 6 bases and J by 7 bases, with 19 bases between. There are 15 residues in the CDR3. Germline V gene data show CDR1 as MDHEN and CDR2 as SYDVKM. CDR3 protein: CASRGDGGGWQPQHF. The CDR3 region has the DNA TGTGCCAGCAGAGGGGACGGGGGCGGTTGGCAGCCCCAGCATTTT.

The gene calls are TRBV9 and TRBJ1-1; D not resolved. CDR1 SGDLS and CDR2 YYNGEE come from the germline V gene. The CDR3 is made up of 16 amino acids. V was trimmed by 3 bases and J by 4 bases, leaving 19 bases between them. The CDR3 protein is CASSDWVVSGSTEAFF. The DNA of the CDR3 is TGTGCCAGCAGCGATTGGGTCGTATCTGGGAGCACTGAAGCTTTCTTT.

CDR3 sequence reads: CASSSVMFNEKTQYF. CDR3 nucleotides: TGTGCCAGCAGCTCCGTTATGTTCAACGAGAAGACCCAGTACTTC. The chain links TRBV5-6 to TRBJ2-5; D gene unclear. Per the germline V gene, CDR1 is SGHDT and CDR2 is YYEEEE. The V end was cut by 3 bases, the J end by 6 bases, with 18 bases between. This CDR3 is 15 amino acids long. The full variable domain, with the rest looked up from reference TRBV5-6 and TRBJ2-5, is DAGVTQSPTHLIKTRGQQVTLRCSPKSGHDTVSWYQQALGQGPQFIFQYYEEEERQRGNFPDRFSGHQFPNYSSELNVNALLLGDSALYLCASSSVMFNEKTQYFGPGTRLLVL.

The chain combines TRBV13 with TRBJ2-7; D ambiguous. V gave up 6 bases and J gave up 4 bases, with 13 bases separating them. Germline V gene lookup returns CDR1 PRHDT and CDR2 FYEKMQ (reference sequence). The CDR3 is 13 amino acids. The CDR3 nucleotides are TGTGCCAGCAGTCCACAGATGGAGTACGAGCAGTACTTC. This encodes CASSPQMEYEQYF.

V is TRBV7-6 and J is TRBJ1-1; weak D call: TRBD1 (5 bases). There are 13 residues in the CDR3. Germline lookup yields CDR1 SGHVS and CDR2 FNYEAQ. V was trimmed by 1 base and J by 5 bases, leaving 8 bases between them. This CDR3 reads CASSLGQRTEAFF. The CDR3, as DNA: TGTGCCAGCAGCTTAGGACAGAGAACTGAAGCTTTCTTT. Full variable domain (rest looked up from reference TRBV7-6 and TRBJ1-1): GAGVSQSPRYKVTKRGQDVALRCDPISGHVSLYWYRQALGQGPEFLTYFNYEAQQDKSGLPNDRFSAERPEGSISTLTIQRTEQRDSAMYRCASSLGQRTEAFFGQGTRLTVV.

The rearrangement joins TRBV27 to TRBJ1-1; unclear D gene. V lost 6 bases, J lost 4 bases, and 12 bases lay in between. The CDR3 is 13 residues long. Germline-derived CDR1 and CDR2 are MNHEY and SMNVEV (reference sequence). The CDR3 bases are TGTGCCAGCAGCTCCCAAGAAGGCACTGAAGCTTTCTTT. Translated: CASSSQEGTEAFF.

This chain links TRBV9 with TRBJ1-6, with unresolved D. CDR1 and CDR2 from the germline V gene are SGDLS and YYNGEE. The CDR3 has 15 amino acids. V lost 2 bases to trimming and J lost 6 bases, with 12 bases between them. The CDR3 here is CASSVIGTGNSPLHF. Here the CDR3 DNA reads TGTGCCAGCAGCGTTATCGGAACCGGTAATTCACCCCTCCACTTT.

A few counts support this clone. Written as DNA, the CDR3 is TGTGCCAGCAGTCTGGGGACGGATAATTCACCCCTCCACTTT. It translates to CASSLGTDNSPLHF. The chain links TRBV27 to TRBJ1-6; maybe TRBD1 (5 bases). The CDR3 sequence is 14 residues long. Germline lookup yields CDR1 MNHEY and CDR2 SMNVEV (reference sequence). The V end lost 5 bases, the J end lost 5 bases, and 10 bases lay between the germline ends.

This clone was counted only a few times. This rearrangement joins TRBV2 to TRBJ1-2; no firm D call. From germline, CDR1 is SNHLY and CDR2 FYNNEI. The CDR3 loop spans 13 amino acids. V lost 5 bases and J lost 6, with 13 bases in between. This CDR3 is CASSLTPGDGYTF. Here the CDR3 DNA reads TGTGCCAGCAGTTTGACGCCCGGGGATGGCTACACCTTC.

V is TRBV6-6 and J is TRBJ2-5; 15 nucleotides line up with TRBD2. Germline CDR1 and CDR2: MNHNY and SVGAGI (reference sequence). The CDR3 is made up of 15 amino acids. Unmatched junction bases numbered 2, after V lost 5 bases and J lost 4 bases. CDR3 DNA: TGTGCCAGCAGTCGGACTAGCGGGGGGGGAGAGACCCAGTACTTC. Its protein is CASSRTSGGGETQYF.

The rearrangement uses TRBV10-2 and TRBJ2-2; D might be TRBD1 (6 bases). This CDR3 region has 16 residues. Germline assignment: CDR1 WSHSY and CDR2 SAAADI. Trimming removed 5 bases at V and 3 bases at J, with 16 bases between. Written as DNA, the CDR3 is TGCGCCAGCAGTCTTTCCGGGACACATCACACCGGGGAGCTGTTTTTT. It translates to CASSLSGTHHTGELFF.

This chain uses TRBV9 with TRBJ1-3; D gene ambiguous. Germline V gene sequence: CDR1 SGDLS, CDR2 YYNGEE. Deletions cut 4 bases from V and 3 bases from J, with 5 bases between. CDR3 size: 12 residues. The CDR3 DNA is TGTGCCAGCAGCATAAGTGGAAACACCATATATTTT. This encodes CASSISGNTIYF. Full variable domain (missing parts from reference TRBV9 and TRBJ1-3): DSGVTQTPKHLITATGQRVTLRCSPRSGDLSVYWYQQSLDQGLQFLIQYYNGEERAKGNILERFSAQQFPDLHSELNLSSLELGDSALYFCASSISGNTIYFGEGSWLTVV.

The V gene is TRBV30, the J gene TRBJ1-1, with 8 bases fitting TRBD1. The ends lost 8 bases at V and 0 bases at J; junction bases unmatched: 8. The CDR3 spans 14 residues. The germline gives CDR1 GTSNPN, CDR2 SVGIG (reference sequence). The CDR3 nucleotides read TGTGCCAGGGACAGGCTAATTATGAACACTGAAGCTTTCTTT. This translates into CARDRLIMNTEAFF.

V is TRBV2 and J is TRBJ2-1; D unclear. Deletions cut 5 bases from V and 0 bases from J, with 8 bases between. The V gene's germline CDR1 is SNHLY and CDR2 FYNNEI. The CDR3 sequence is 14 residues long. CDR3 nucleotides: TGTGCCAGCAGTCGGGCCTCCTCCTACAATGAGCAGTTCTTC. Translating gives CASSRASSYNEQFF.

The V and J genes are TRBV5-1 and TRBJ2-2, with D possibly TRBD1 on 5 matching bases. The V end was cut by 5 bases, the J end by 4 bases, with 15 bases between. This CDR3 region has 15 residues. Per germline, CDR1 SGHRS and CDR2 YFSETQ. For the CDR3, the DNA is TGCGCCAGCAGAGGGGTGACCTCACCCACCGGGGAGCTGTTTTTT. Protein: CASRGVTSPTGELFF.

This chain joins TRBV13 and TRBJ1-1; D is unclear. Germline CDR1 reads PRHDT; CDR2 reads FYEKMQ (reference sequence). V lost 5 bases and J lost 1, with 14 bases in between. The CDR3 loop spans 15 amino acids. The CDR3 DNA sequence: TGTGCCAGCAGCCCCAGGACTAACCAGAACACTGAAGCTTTCTTT. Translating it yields CASSPRTNQNTEAFF.

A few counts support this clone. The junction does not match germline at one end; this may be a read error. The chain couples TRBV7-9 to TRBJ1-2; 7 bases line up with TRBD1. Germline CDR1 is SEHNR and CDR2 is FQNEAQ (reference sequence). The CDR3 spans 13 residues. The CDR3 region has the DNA TGTGCCAGCAGCCTACCGGGACAGCCGCAGGTCTTCTTC. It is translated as CASSLPGQPQVFF.

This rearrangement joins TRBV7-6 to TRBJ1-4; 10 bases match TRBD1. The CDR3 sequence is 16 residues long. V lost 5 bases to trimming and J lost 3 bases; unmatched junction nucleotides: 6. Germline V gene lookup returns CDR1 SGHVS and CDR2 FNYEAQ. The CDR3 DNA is TGTGCCAGCAGCCCGACAGGGGGCTCTGCTAATGAAAAACTGTTTTTT. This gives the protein CASSPTGGSANEKLFF. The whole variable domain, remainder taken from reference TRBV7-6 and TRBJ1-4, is GAGVSQSPRYKVTKRGQDVALRCDPISGHVSLYWYRQALGQGPEFLTYFNYEAQQDKSGLPNDRFSAERPEGSISTLTIQRTEQRDSAMYRCASSPTGGSANEKLFFGSGTQLSVL.